This TCR beta chain was sequenced for a study of OX40 agonist ivuxolimab in advanced cancers. Study-wide context: Ivuxolimab, which is an agonistic anti-OX40 (CD134) antibody, was administered to the patients. Overall study results and limits: CD8+ T cells (on average) carried more expanded clones than CD4+ T cells. CD4+ and CD8+ T cells in blood underwent clonal expansion by week 6 at 0.1 to 3.0 mg/kg. Certain nonresponders likewise exhibited a low normalized T-cell clonal expansion.

Concerning this clone itself: Its specificity is not known.

The data were produced by immunoSEQ multiplex PCR, yet TCRdb's version contains in-frame clones alone and is incomplete. The repertoire has 75,000 to 100,000 clones, roughly 90% of them found once; the top ten carry around 3.5%. The V gene end was trimmed by 4 bases and the J gene end by 6 bases; junction bases not matched to a gene: 7. This CDR3 region has 16 residues. Germline lookup yields CDR1 ENHRY and CDR2 SYGVKD. This receptor was taken from an adult with an advanced solid tumor such as melanoma, head and neck, liver or kidney cancer. This chain uses TRBV10-3 with TRBJ2-3, with 13 bases lining up with TRBD2. The material was CD4+ or CD8+ T cells sorted from blood, obtained in a trial of the OX40 agonist ivuxolimab. For the CDR3, the DNA is TGTGCCATCAGTGGCCGGGGACTAGCGGGAACGGATACGCAGTATTTT. Translating gives CAISGRGLAGTDTQYF.